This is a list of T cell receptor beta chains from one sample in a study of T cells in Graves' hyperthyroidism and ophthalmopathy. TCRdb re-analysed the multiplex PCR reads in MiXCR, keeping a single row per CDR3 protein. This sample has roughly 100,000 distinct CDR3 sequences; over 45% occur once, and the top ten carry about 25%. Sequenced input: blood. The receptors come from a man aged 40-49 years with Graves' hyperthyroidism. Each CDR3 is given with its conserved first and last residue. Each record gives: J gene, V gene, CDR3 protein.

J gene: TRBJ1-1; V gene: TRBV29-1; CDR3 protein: CSFQGLWTEAFF
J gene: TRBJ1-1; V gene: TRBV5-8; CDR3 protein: CASSLLSRYTEAFF
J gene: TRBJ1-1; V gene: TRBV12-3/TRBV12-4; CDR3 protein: CASSSVGMGQGGWGTEAFF
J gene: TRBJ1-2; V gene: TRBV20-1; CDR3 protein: CSAIWFRGRFDWGYTF
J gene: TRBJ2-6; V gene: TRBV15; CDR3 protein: CATSRDGSLSYVLTF
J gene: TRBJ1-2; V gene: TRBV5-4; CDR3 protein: CASSPATGTPDYGYTF
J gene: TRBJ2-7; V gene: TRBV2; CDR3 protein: CASSEALGGAQYF
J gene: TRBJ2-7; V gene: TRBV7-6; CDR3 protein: CASSFRGGQGSIEQYF
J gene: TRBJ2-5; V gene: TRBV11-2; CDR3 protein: CASGRRGGGTQYF
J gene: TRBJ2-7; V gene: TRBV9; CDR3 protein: CASSVEDGRREQYF
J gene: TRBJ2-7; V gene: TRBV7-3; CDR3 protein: CASSLTKGIGEQYF
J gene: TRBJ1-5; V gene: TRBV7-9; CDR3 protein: CASSAYGGELQPQHF
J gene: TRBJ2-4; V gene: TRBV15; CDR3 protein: CATSIDRVSANIQYF
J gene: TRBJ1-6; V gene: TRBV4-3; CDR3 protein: CASRRTAGSPLHF
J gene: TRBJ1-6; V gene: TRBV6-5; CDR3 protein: CASSHGTANSPLHF
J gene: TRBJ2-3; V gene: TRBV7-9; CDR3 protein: CASSYASYGTDTRYF
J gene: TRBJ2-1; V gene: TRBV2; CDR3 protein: CASSLQGVGGNEQFF
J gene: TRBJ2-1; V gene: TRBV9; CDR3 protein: CASGVGGRVDEQFF
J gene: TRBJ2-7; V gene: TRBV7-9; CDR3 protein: CASSSSSGGPSYERYF
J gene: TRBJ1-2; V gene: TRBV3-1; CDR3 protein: CASSQRGADGGYTF
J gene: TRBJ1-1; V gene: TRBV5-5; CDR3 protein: CASSLVVVNTEAFF
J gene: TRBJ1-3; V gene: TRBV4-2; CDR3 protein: CASSRPQGSGNTIYF
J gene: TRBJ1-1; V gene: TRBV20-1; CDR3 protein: CSANEQGATPEAFF
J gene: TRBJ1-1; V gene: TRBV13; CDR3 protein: CASSPGGEVGNTEAFF
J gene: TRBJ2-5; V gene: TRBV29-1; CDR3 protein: CSVEVRGDRPETQYF
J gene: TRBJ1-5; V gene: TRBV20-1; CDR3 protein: CSIHQPQHF
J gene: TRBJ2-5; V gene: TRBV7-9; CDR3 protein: CASSLGGGGETQYF
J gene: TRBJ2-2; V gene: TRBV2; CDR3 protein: CASSEIRTGEPFF
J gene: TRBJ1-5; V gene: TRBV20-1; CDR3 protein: CSAEGGQHF
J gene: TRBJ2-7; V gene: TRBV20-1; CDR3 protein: CSAPGLAGFYEQYF
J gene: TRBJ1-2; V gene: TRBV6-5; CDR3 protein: CASSYYRTGTNYGYTF
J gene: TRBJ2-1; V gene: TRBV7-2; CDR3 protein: CASSLRREVPYNEQFF
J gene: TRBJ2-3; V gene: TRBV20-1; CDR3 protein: CSARDTADEYTQYF
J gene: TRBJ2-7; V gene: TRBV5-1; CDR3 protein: CAHFLGNREQYF
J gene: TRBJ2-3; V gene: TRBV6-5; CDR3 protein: CASSRDRVTDTQYF
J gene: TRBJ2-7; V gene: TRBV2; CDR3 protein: CASSKDGTYEQCF
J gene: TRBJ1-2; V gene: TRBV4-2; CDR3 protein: CASSQGNDMFPGDGYTF
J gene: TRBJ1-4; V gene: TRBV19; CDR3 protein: CASRGAAATNEKLFF
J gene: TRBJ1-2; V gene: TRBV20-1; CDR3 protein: CSVRSNRVGGYTF